This entry concerns a single TCR beta chain. Trimming took 6 bases from V and 4 from J, leaving 18 bases between them. The length of the CDR3 is 15 residues. Germline CDR1 is KGHSH and CDR2 is LQKENI. The data were taken from a study of blood T cell repertoires in COVID-19. Study-wide context: The study drew acute and convalescent COVID-19 samples from the United States, Italy and Spain. PBMCs, B-cell-depleted T cells, or T cells were the source of the cDNA or gDNA that made up the material.

The authors' processing: Estimated nucleated cell counts came from reference gene primer amplification. The assay was immunoSEQ multiplex PCR, and TCRdb's table has in-frame clones only and misses some. D and trimming come from the DNA, and the V and J calls and clone size come from that table. The repertoire has 150,000 to 200,000 clones, around nine tenths of them found once; the top ten carry approximately 12%. Seattle enrolled patients during active infection and tracked them longitudinally. The gene calls are TRBV18 and TRBJ1-1; D is ambiguous. The source material was peripheral blood. The sequence derives from a woman aged 70-85 years with COVID-19, enrolled during active disease. The CDR3 protein is CASSPSVRGFTEAFF. Here the CDR3 DNA reads TGTGCCAGCTCTCCTTCGGTACGAGGGTTCACTGAAGCTTTCTTT.